This TCR beta chain originates from a study of radiotherapy plus CTLA-4 blockade in lung cancer. Study-wide context: Objective responses were documented in approximately 18% of patients, with disease control in about 31%.

The V gene's germline CDR1 is SGHDT and CDR2 YYEEEE. CDR3 length equals 15 residues. Germline trimming cut 2 bases from V and 3 bases from J; bases unmatched to any gene: 5. Broader study findings: Response, reportedly, was best predicted by interferon-beta along with early blood T cell clone dynamics. TCR clones from tumors expanded in blood after radiotherapy plus ipilimumab.

In chemo-refractory metastatic non-small-cell lung cancer, patients got ipilimumab CTLA-4 blockade together with focal radiation. This clone was observed a handful of times. The antigen is undetermined. TCRdb's table, derived via immunoSEQ multiplex PCR, lists solely in-frame clones and lacks some. The table lists around 80,000 clones, about four fifths of them singletons. The chain recombines TRBV5-6 with TRBJ2-7; 10 positions agree with TRBD1. The TCR sequence derives from a human donor with non-small cell lung cancer who had stable disease on radiotherapy plus ipilimumab. The sequencing used peripheral blood, collected from a patient treated with radiotherapy plus ipilimumab. The CDR3: CASSFFGTGDYEQYF. CDR3 bases: TGTGCCAGCAGCTTTTTTGGGACAGGGGACTACGAGCAGTACTTC.